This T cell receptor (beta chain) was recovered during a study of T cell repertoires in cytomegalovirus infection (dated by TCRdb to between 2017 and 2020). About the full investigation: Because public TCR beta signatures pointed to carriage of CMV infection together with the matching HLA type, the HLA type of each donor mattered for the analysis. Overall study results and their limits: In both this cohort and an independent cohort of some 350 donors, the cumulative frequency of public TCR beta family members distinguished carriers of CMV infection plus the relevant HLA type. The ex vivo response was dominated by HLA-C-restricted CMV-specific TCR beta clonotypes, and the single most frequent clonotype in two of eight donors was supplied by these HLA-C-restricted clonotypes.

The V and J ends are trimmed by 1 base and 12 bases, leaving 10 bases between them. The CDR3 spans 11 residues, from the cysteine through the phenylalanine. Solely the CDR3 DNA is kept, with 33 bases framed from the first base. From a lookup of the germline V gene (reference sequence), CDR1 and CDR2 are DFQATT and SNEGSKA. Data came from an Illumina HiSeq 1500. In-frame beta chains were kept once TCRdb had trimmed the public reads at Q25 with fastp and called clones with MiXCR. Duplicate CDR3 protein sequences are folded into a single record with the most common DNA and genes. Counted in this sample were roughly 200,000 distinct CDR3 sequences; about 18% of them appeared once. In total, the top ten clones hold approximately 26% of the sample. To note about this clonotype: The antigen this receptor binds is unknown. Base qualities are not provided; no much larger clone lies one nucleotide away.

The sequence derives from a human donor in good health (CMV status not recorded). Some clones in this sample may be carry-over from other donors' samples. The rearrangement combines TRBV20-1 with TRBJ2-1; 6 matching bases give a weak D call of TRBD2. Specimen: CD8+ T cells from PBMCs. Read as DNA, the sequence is TGCAGTGCTAGAGGGCAGGGAGGGCAGTTCTTC. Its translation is CSARGQGGQFF.